The rows below give T cell receptor beta chains drawn from one sample of a study of T-cell reconstitution after alpha-beta-depleted transplantation in children. Each CDR3 protein is one row after TCRdb ran MiXCR on the PCR reads. Of approximately 210,000 distinct CDR3 sequences listed, approximately 15% were seen once; the top ten hold about 41%. The sample consisted of PBMCs, mostly from graft donor cells, taken 360 days after TCRalphabeta/CD19-depleted stem cell transplant. These receptors came from a male patient aged 2 to 10 who had a stem cell transplant for acute lymphoblastic leukemia, so the T cells may come from the graft donor. CDR3s include the opening cysteine and the closing phenylalanine or tryptophan. The order of the fields is J gene, D gene, V gene, clone size, CDR3 DNA, CDR3 protein. The D gene is left open where the match is weak. Not all rows give a size; the values are once, few, many and, for expanded clones, a class.

J: TRBJ2-3
D: .
V: TRBV5-6
size: few
DNA: TGTGCCAGCAGCCTGGACAGGAGGGCTTCTGATACGCAGTATTTT
CDR3: CASSLDRRASDTQYF

J: TRBJ2-7
D: .
V: TRBV18
size: .
DNA: TGTGCCAGCGCACGTAGACAAGAGAGCTACGAGCAGTACTTC
CDR3: CASARRQESYEQYF

J: TRBJ2-3
D: .
V: TRBV6-5
size: .
DNA: TGTGCCAGCAGTTACCGCAGGGTTAGCACAGATACGCAGTATTTT
CDR3: CASSYRRVSTDTQYF

J: TRBJ2-7
D: TRBD1
V: TRBV12-3/TRBV12-4
size: few
DNA: TGTGCCAGCAGAGGACAGGGCCTCTACGAGCAGTACTTC
CDR3: CASRGQGLYEQYF

J: TRBJ2-1
D: .
V: TRBV7-2
size: few
DNA: TGTGCCAGCAGCCCATACTACAATGAGCAGTTCTTC
CDR3: CASSPYYNEQFF

J: TRBJ2-5
D: .
V: TRBV25-1
size: few
DNA: TGTGCCAGCAGTGAGGGCGTGGAGACCCAGTACTTC
CDR3: CASSEGVETQYF

J: TRBJ2-5
D: TRBD1
V: TRBV6-5
size: few
DNA: TGTGCCAGCAGTTACGGGACAGGGGGACAAGAGACCCAGTACTTC
CDR3: CASSYGTGGQETQYF

J: TRBJ2-5
D: .
V: TRBV7-2
size: .
DNA: TGTGCCAGCAGTTTATTGGGGGCCGAGACCCAGTACTTC
CDR3: CASSLLGAETQYF

J: TRBJ1-2
D: TRBD1
V: TRBV25-1
size: few
DNA: TGTGCCAGCAGGGGACAGGGGGGTAACTATGGCTACACCTTC
CDR3: CASRGQGGNYGYTF

J: TRBJ2-2
D: TRBD2
V: TRBV11-1
size: few
DNA: TGTGCCAGCAGCAGGGACTACCAAAACACCGGGGAGCTGTTTTTT
CDR3: CASSRDYQNTGELFF

J: TRBJ2-1
D: .
V: TRBV5-1
size: few
DNA: TGCGCCAGCAGCTTGGCGCTTGGGACGGATTACAATGAGCAGTTCTTC
CDR3: CASSLALGTDYNEQFF

J: TRBJ1-5
D: .
V: TRBV7-2
size: few
DNA: TGTGCCAGCAGCTTAGCTCTTGTTCAGCCCCAGCATTTT
CDR3: CASSLALVQPQHF

J: TRBJ1-1
D: TRBD1
V: TRBV24-1
size: few
DNA: TGTGCCACCAGTGGTGAGGGACAGGGACCCGACACTGAAGCTTTCTTT
CDR3: CATSGEGQGPDTEAFF

J: TRBJ1-3
D: .
V: TRBV7-2
size: few
DNA: TGTGCCAGCAGCTCGGGACCCGGTTCTGGAAACACCATATATTTT
CDR3: CASSSGPGSGNTIYF

J: TRBJ1-3
D: .
V: TRBV12-3/TRBV12-4
size: .
DNA: TGTGCCAGCAGTGCCACTTCGGGAAGCGGAAACACCATATATTTT
CDR3: CASSATSGSGNTIYF

J: TRBJ2-7
D: TRBD1
V: TRBV10-3
size: .
DNA: TGTGCCATCAGTGGGACAGGTGCTCTGAACGAGCAGTACTTC
CDR3: CAISGTGALNEQYF

J: TRBJ1-1
D: .
V: TRBV19
size: .
DNA: TGTGCCAGTAGTCGGGACCCCCGGACTGAAGCTTTCTTT
CDR3: CASSRDPRTEAFF

J: TRBJ2-2
D: .
V: TRBV2
size: few
DNA: TGTGCCAGCAGTGAAAGGGCGGGGGCCCTTTCGTCCGGGGAGCTGTTTTTT
CDR3: CASSERAGALSSGELFF

J: TRBJ1-5
D: .
V: TRBV5-1
size: many
DNA: TGCGCCAGCAGCTTGTTAGGCTCGGGACAGCCCCAGCATTTT
CDR3: CASSLLGSGQPQHF

J: TRBJ2-1
D: .
V: TRBV15
size: .
DNA: TGTGCCACCAGCAGGACAGGCCCAGAGCAGTTCTTC
CDR3: CATSRTGPEQFF

J: TRBJ2-3
D: .
V: TRBV20-1
size: few
DNA: TGCAGTGTCCCGGCCCCGGATACGCAGTATTTT
CDR3: CSVPAPDTQYF

J: TRBJ2-7
D: .
V: TRBV6-2/TRBV6-3
size: few
DNA: TGTGCCACCGGGAGCGGTTACGAGCAGTACTTC
CDR3: CATGSGYEQYF

J: TRBJ2-1
D: .
V: TRBV20-1
size: .
DNA: TGCAGTGCTTATAGAACGGCAAATGAGCAGTTCTTC
CDR3: CSAYRTANEQFF

J: TRBJ2-7
D: .
V: TRBV29-1
size: few
DNA: TGCAGCGTTGGTAGGCGGTACTACGAGCAGTACTTC
CDR3: CSVGRRYYEQYF

J: TRBJ2-1
D: .
V: TRBV12-3/TRBV12-4
size: .
DNA: TGTGCCAGCAGTTTAGCGGGAGTGGACAATGAGCAGTTCTTC
CDR3: CASSLAGVDNEQFF

J: TRBJ2-2
D: .
V: TRBV9
size: many
DNA: TGTGCCAGCAGCGTCTACACCGGGGAGCTGTTTTTT
CDR3: CASSVYTGELFF

J: TRBJ2-7
D: .
V: TRBV5-1
size: .
DNA: TGCGCCAGCAGCTTGGATCACAGCTACGAGCAGTACTTC
CDR3: CASSLDHSYEQYF

J: TRBJ1-1
D: .
V: TRBV3-1
size: .
DNA: TGTGCCAGCAGCCAAACGGAGGGAGGGTGGACTGAAGCTTTCTTT
CDR3: CASSQTEGGWTEAFF

J: TRBJ1-1
D: TRBD1
V: TRBV10-3
size: few
DNA: TGTGCCATCAGTGGGGGACAGCACACTGAAGCTTTCTTT
CDR3: CAISGGQHTEAFF

J: TRBJ2-3
D: TRBD2
V: TRBV19
size: few
DNA: TGTGCCAGCGTCCCCGCGGGGGGAGGCACAGATACGCAGTATTTT
CDR3: CASVPAGGGTDTQYF

J: TRBJ2-3
D: .
V: TRBV5-1
size: few
DNA: TGCGCCAGCAGCTTGCGGGCGGGATCCTTCACAGATACGCAGTATTTT
CDR3: CASSLRAGSFTDTQYF

J: TRBJ1-2
D: .
V: TRBV9
size: .
DNA: TGTGCCAGCAGCGTCCCGTTTCGGGGGGCAAACTATGGCTACACCTTC
CDR3: CASSVPFRGANYGYTF

J: TRBJ2-1
D: .
V: TRBV10-3
size: .
DNA: TGTGCCATCAGTGTCGGCCAGCTATACAATGAGCAGTTCTTC
CDR3: CAISVGQLYNEQFF

J: TRBJ2-5
D: .
V: TRBV2
size: few
DNA: TGTGCCAGCAGAGAGACAGCCGCGGAGACCCAGTACTTC
CDR3: CASRETAAETQYF

J: TRBJ2-7
D: TRBD2
V: TRBV7-2
size: few
DNA: TGTGCCAGCAGCTGGAATAGCGGGCCTGCACCCTACGAGCAGTACTTC
CDR3: CASSWNSGPAPYEQYF

J: TRBJ2-6
D: .
V: TRBV6-1
size: few
DNA: TGTGCCAGCACGAATCCAAGTGGGGTCTTTGGGGCCAACGTCCTGACTTTC
CDR3: CASTNPSGVFGANVLTF

J: TRBJ2-1
D: .
V: TRBV7-2
size: .
DNA: TGTGCCAGCAGCTCCTCCGGTCAGCTCTACAATGAGCAGTTCTTC
CDR3: CASSSSGQLYNEQFF

J: TRBJ1-1
D: .
V: TRBV7-2
size: once
DNA: TGTGCCAGCAGCTTATCGTTCTCTATGAACACTGAAGCTTTCTTT
CDR3: CASSLSFSMNTEAFF

J: TRBJ1-1
D: .
V: TRBV12-5
size: few
DNA: TGTGCTAGTGGTTTGGTATTGGCCAGAACTAACACTGAAGCTTTCTTT
CDR3: CASGLVLARTNTEAFF

J: TRBJ2-6
D: TRBD1
V: TRBV6-5
size: .
DNA: TGTGCCAGCAGTTACACTCCCGGGACAGGGTCTGGGGCCAACGTCCTGACTTTC
CDR3: CASSYTPGTGSGANVLTF

J: TRBJ2-3
D: TRBD2
V: TRBV7-2
size: .
DNA: TGTGCCAGCAGCTACCCACGTTTCGGGACTAGCGGGGACGTACGCACAGATACGCAGTATTTT
CDR3: CASSYPRFGTSGDVRTDTQYF

J: TRBJ1-6
D: .
V: TRBV7-8
size: .
DNA: TGTGCCAGCAGCTTATGGGATCTCAGCTCGCGATCACCCCTCCACTTT
CDR3: CASSLWDLSSRSPLHF

J: TRBJ1-4
D: TRBD1
V: TRBV6-2/TRBV6-3
size: .
DNA: TGTGCCAGCAGTTACCCGGACAGGGGGCATGAAAAACTGTTTTTT
CDR3: CASSYPDRGHEKLFF

J: TRBJ1-2
D: .
V: TRBV24-1
size: .
DNA: TGTGCCACCAGTGACGGGATGGGTGGCTACACCTTC
CDR3: CATSDGMGGYTF

J: TRBJ1-1
D: TRBD1
V: TRBV7-8
size: .
DNA: TGTGCCAGCAGCTTTGTTCGGAATTTTGGGACAGGGCACACTGAAGCTTTCTTT
CDR3: CASSFVRNFGTGHTEAFF

J: TRBJ2-2
D: .
V: TRBV29-1
size: many
DNA: TGCAGCGCCGGTGGAGGCACCGGGGAGCTGTTTTTT
CDR3: CSAGGGTGELFF

J: TRBJ2-7
D: .
V: TRBV5-1
size: few
DNA: TGCGCCAGCAGCGGGTTCAGGGACTCCGCCTACGAGCAGTACTTC
CDR3: CASSGFRDSAYEQYF

J: TRBJ1-4
D: .
V: TRBV12-3/TRBV12-4
size: .
DNA: TGTGCCAGCAGAGCTAGACACCAAACTAATGAAAAACTGTTTTTT
CDR3: CASRARHQTNEKLFF